One and the same sample provided the 8 T cell receptor beta chains below, sequenced in a study of T cell responses to AZD1222 COVID-19 vaccine. Profiled with immunoSEQ multiplex PCR; TCRdb holds only in-frame clones, not every one. The sample lists roughly 130,000 clones, 92% occurring once. Here the sequenced sample was peripheral blood, taken 28 days after the second AZD1222 dose. Every receptor here comes from an adult who received the AZD1222 COVID-19 vaccine.

J is TRBJ1-5 and V is TRBV12-3 or TRBV12-4, with D hard to call. This CDR3 has 13 amino acids. V was clipped by 0 bases and J by 5 bases, with 5 bases between them. CDR3 loop: CASSLARYQPQHF. CDR3 nucleotides: TGTGCCAGCAGTTTAGCTCGCTATCAGCCCCAGCATTTT.

The chain employs TRBV11-2 and TRBJ2-5; D is possibly TRBD2 (5 bases). V gave up 4 bases and J gave up 5 bases, with 20 bases separating them. Germline CDR1 and CDR2: SGHAT and FQNNGV. This CDR3 has 16 residues. CDR3 sequence (DNA): TGTGCCAGCAGCTCACCGCCGGGGTTTAGGCAGGAGACCCAGTACTTC. Its translation is CASSSPPGFRQETQYF.

The chain has TRBV5-4 and TRBJ2-2; 10 nucleotides match TRBD2. The trim removed 0 bases at V and 4 bases at J, leaving 9 bases unmatched. CDR3 length: 18 residues. CDR1 SGHNT and CDR2 YYREEE come from the germline V gene (reference sequence). Here the CDR3 reads CASSLGGLAGVRTGELFF. For the CDR3, the DNA is TGTGCCAGCAGCTTGGGCGGGCTAGCGGGAGTACGCACCGGGGAGCTGTTTTTT.

The J gene is TRBJ1-5, the V gene TRBV18, with D possibly being TRBD1 (5 bases). The germline V gene encodes CDR1 KGHSH and CDR2 LQKENI. The CDR3 has 13 residues. Trimming took 3 bases from V and 3 from J, leaving 6 bases between them. CDR3 in DNA: TGTGCCAGCTCACCGGACAACAATCAGCCCCAGCATTTT. This translates into CASSPDNNQPQHF.

This sequence joins TRBV13 and TRBJ2-2; maybe TRBD1 (5 bases). Trimming left V 4 bases short and J 2 bases short, with 8 bases between. CDR1 and CDR2 from the germline V gene are PRHDT and FYEKMQ (reference sequence). CDR3 size: 14 residues. For the CDR3, the DNA is TGTGCCAGCAGCTCCCAGGGAAACACCGGGGAGCTGTTTTTT. Protein product: CASSSQGNTGELFF.

The rearrangement uses TRBV7-9 and TRBJ1-2; D unresolved. Trimming removed 6 bases from V and 6 bases from J, with 14 bases in between. This CDR3 comprises 13 residues. CDR1 is SEHNR and CDR2 is FQNEAQ in the germline V gene (reference sequence). The DNA for the CDR3 is TGTGCCAGCAGTCTTACATCGGCCGATGGCTACACCTTC. Translated: CASSLTSADGYTF.

The chain is built from TRBV3-1 (or the pseudogene TRBV3-2) and TRBJ2-5; D uncertain. Germline CDR1 LGHDT, CDR2 YNNKEL (reference sequence). The CDR3 totals 13 residues. Between the trimmed V and J ends, which lost 1 base and 5 bases, there was a span of 8 bases. The CDR3 protein is CASSQGNRETQYF. The CDR3 nucleotides read TGTGCCAGCAGCCAAGGGAATAGGGAGACCCAGTACTTC.

This clone was picked up one time. This sequence joins TRBV19 and TRBJ2-7; D possibly matches TRBD1 or TRBD2 (5 bases each). The CDR3 consists of 16 residues. CDR1 is LNHDA, CDR2 SQIVND, per germline (reference sequence). V lost 8 bases, J lost 5 bases, and 25 bases lay in between. DNA of the CDR3: TGTGCCAGTGGGGGTGGCGGCTCATTGAGGGGCCACGAGCAGTACTTC. As protein: CASGGGGSLRGHEQYF.